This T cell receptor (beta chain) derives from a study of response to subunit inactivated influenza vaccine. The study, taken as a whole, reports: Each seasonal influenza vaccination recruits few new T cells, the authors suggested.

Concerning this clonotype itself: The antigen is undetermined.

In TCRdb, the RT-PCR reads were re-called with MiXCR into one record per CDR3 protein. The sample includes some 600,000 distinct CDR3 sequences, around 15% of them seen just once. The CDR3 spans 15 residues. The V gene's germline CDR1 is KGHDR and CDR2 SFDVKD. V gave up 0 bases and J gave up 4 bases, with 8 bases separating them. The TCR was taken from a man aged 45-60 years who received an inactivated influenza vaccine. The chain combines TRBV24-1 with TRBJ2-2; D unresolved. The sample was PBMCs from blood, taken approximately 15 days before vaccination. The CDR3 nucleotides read TGTGCCACCAGTGATTTGATGATACCCACCGGGGAGCTGTTTTTT. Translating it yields CATSDLMIPTGELFF.